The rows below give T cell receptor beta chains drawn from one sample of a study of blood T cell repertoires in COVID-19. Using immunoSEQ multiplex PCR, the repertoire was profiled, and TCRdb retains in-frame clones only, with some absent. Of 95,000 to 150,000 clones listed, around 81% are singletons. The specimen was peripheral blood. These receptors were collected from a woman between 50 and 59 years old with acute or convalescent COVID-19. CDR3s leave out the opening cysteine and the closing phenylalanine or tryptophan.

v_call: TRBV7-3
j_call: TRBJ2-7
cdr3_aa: ASSVSGGEAYEQY

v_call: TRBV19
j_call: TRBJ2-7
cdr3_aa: ASSLQDYPIYEQY

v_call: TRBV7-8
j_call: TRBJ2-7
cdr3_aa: ASSFETSSYEQY

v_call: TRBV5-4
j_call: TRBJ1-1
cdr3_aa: ASSLDKPNTEAF

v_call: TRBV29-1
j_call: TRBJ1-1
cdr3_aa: SGRGWVEAF

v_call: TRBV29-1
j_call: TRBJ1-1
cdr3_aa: SGGQGVDTEAF

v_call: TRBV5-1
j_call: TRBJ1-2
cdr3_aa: ASSADGLKRHGYT

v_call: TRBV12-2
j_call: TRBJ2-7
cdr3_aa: ASRPFLTG

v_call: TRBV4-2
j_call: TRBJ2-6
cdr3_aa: ASSQELRQGSGANVLT

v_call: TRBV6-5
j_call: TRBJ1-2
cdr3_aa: ASSNQGRVGYT

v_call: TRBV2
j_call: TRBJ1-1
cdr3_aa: ASLKGQANTEAF

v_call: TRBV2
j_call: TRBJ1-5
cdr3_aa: ASSEERGQPQH

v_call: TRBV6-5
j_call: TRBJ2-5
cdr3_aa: ASSSSGGQLETQY

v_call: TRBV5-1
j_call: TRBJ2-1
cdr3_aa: ASSLDSGSYNEQF

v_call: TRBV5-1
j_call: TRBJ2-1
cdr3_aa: ASSLSPLLTGNEQF

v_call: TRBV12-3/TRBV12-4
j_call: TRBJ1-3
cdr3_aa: ASSLLNTIY

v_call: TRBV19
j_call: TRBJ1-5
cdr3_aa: ASSGLVFGNQPQH